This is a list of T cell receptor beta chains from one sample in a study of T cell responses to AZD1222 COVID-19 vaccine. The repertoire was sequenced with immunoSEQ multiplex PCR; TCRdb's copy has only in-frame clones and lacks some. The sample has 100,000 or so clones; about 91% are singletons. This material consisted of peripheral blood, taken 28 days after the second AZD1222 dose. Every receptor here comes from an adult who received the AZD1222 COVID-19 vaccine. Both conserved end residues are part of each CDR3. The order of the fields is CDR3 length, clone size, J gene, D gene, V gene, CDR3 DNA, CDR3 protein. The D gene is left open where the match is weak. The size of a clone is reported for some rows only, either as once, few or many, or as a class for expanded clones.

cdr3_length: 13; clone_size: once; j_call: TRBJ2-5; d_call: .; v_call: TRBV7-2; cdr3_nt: TGTGCCAGCAGCTTAGGGCGGAAAGAGACCCAGTACTTC; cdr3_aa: CASSLGRKETQYF
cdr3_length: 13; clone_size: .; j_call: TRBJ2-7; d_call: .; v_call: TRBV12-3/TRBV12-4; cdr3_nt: TGTGCCAGCAGTTTACGGGATAGCGACGAGCAGTACTTC; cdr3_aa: CASSLRDSDEQYF
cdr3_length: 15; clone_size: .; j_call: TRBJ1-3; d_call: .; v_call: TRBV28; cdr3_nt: TGTGCCAGCAGCCGGGACGATAACTCTGGAAACACCATATATTTT; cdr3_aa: CASSRDDNSGNTIYF
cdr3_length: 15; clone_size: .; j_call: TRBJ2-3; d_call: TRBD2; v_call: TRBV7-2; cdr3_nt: TGTGCCAGCAGCCCCGGGACTAGCGGCACAGATACGCAGTATTTT; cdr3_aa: CASSPGTSGTDTQYF
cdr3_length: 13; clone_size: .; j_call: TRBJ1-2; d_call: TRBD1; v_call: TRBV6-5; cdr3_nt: TGTGCCAGCAGTTACTGGGACAGGGCTGGCTACACCTTC; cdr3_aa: CASSYWDRAGYTF
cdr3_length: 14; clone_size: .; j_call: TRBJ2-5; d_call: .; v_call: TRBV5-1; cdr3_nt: TGCGCCAGCAGCTTGGGGGCGAATAGGGAGACCCAGTACTTC; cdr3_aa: CASSLGANRETQYF
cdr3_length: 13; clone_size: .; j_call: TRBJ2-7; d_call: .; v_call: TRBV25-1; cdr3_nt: TGTGCCAGCAGTTGGACAGGCGGAGGGGAGCAGTACTTC; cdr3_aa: CASSWTGGGEQYF
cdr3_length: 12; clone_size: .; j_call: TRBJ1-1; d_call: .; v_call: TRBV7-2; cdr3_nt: TGTGCCAGCAGCTTAGAGAGTGGGTCGGCTTTCTTT; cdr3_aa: CASSLESGSAFF
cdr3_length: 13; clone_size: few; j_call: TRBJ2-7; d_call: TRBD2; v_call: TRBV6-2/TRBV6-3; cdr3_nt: TGTGCCAGCAGTTGGCGGGAGTCGAACGAGCAGTACTTC; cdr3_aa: CASSWRESNEQYF
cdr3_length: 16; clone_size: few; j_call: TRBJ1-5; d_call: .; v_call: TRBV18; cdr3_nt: TGTGCCAGCTCACCACCTAATACAGGGTCCAATCAGCCCCAGCATTTT; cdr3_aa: CASSPPNTGSNQPQHF
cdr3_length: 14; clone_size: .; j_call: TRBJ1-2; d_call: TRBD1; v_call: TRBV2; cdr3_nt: TGTGCCAGCAGCCCCGGACAGGAAAGACGTGGCTACACCTTC; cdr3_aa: CASSPGQERRGYTF
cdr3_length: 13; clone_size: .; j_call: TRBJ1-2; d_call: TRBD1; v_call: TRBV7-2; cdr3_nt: TGTGCCAGCAGCCTTACCCTACAGGGGGGCTACACCTTC; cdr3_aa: CASSLTLQGGYTF
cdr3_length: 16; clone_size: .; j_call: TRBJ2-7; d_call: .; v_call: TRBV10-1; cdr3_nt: TGCGCCAGCAGTGAGTCTGGCTTGGGGAGAGCCTACGAGCAGTACTTC; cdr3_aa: CASSESGLGRAYEQYF
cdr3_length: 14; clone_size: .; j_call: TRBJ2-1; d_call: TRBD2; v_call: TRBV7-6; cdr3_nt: TGTGCCAGCAGCTTAATAGGGCGGGAGGGGTTGCAGTTCTTC; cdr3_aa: CASSLIGREGLQFF
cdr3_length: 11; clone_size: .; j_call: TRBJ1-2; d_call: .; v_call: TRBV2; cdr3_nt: TGTGCCAGCGGCAGTAACTATGGCTACACCTTC; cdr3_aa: CASGSNYGYTF
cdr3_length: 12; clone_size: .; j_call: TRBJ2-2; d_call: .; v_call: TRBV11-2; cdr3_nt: TGTGCCAGCAGCCCCCGTGTTCCGGGGCTGTTTTTT; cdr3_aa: CASSPRVPGLFF
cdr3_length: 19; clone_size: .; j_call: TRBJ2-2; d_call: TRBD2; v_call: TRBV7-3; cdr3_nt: TGTGCCAGCAGCTTACTATCCCTAGCGGGAGGGAGTTGGGCCGGGGAGCTGTTTTTT; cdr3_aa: CASSLLSLAGGSWAGELFF
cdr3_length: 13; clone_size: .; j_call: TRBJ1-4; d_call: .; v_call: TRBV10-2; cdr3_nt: TGCGCCAGCAGTGCGACGGTCCGAGAAAAACTGTTTTTT; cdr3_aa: CASSATVREKLFF
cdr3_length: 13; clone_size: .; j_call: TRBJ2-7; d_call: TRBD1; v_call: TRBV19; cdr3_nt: TGTGCCAGTAGTCCCGTGCCACCGGACAGGGTGGGCTTC; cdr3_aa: CASSPVPPDRVGF
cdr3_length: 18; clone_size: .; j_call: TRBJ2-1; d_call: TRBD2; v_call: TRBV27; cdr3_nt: TGTGCCAGCAGTTTAAGGCTCCAGCGGGGGAGCTCCTACAATGAGCAGTTCTTC; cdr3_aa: CASSLRLQRGSSYNEQFF
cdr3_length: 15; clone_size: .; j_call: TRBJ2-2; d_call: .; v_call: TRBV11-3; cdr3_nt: TGTGCCAGCAGCTTCCTCGGTCCCAACACCGGGGAGCTGTTTTTT; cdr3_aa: CASSFLGPNTGELFF
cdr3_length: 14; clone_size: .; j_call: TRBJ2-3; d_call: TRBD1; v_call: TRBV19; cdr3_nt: TGTGCCAGTAAGGACAGGGGAAAGGAAGATACGCAGTATTTT; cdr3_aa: CASKDRGKEDTQYF
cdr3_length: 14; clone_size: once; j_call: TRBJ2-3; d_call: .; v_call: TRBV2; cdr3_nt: TGTGCCAGCAGGGGCGGGATCAACACAGATACGCAGTATTTT; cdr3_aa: CASRGGINTDTQYF
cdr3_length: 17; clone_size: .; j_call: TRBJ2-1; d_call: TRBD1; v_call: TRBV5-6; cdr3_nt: TGTGCCAGCAGCCTGCCGGGGGTGGGACAGGGACTCAATGAGCAGTTCTTC; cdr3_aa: CASSLPGVGQGLNEQFF
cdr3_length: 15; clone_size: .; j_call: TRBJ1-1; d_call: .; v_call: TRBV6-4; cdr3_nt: TGTGCCAGCAGGGAGACAGCGGCTCATGTGGCTGAAGCTTTCTTT; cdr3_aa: CASRETAAHVAEAFF
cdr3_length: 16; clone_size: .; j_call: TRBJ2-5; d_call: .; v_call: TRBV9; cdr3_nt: TGTGCCAGCAGCCCCCACGACTCCCCCCACCAAGAGACCCAGTACTTC; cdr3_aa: CASSPHDSPHQETQYF
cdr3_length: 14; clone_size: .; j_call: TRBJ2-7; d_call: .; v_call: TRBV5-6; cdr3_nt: TGTGCCAGCAGCCCGGGACGGCTGTATAACGAGCAGTACTTC; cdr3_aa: CASSPGRLYNEQYF
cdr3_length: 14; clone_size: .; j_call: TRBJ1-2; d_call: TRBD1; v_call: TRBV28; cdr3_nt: TGTGCCAGCAGACGACAGGGGGAAAACTATGGCTACACCTTC; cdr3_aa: CASRRQGENYGYTF
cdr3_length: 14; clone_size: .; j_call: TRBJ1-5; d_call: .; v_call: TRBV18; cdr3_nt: TGTGCCAGCTCGCCTCAGGGTTCGGGACAGCCCCAGCATTTT; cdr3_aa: CASSPQGSGQPQHF
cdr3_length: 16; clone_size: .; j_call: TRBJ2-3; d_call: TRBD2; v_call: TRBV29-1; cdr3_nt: TGCAGCGTTGAAGAGCTCCTCGGTAGCGGGACAGATACGCAGTATTTT; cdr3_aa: CSVEELLGSGTDTQYF
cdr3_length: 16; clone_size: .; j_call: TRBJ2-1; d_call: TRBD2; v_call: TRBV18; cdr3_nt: TGTGCCAGCTCATTCGCCGGGACTAGCGGTAACAATGAGCAGTTCTTC; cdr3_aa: CASSFAGTSGNNEQFF